This T cell receptor beta chain was observed in a study of shared clonotypes between healthy human individuals. About the research overall: Participating donors consisted of two women and a few men aged 18 to 49. Per-donor plates numbered three CD4 naive, three CD4 memory, two CD8 naive and one CD8 memory.

The V gene lost 3 bases and the J gene lost 6 bases, with 10 bases spanning the gap. Per germline, CDR1 SGHRS and CDR2 YFSETQ. The CDR3 totals 14 residues. Profiled with immunoSEQ multiplex PCR; TCRdb holds only in-frame clones, not every one. The data show some 2.1 million clones, with around 95% seen just once and 0.1% to 0.15% held by the top ten. Study-level findings and limits: It was the non-shared clonotypes that had lower generation probabilities than clonotypes shared by all four donors.

This clone occurred a few times. Its antigen is not identified. Different DNA sequences within this sample yield the same CDR3. The receptor comes from a man between 18 and 29 years old in good health. V usage is TRBV5-1 and J usage is TRBJ1-6, with D tentatively TRBD1 (5 bases). What was sequenced was naive CD4+ T cells sorted from blood. Subset indicated: CD45RA+ positively selected. The DNA of the CDR3 is TGCGCCAGCAGCTCGCAGGGTGGTAATTCACCCCTCCACTTT. Its protein product is CASSSQGGNSPLHF. Full variable domain (rest looked up from reference TRBV5-1 and TRBJ1-6): KAGVTQTPRYLIKTRGQQVTLSCSPISGHRSVSWYQQTPGQGLQFLFEYFSETQRNKGNFPGRFSGRQFSNSRSEMNVSTLELGDSALYLCASSSQGGNSPLHFGNGTRLTVT.